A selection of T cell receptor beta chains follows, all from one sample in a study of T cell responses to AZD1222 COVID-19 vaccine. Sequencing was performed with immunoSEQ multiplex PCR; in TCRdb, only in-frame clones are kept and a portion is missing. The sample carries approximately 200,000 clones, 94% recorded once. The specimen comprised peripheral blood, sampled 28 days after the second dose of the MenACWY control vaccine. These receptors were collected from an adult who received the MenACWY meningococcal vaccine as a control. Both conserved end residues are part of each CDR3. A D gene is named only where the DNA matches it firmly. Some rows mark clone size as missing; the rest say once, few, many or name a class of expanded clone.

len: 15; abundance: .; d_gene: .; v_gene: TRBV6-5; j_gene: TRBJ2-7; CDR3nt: TGTGCCAGCCTGGACAATGGGGACGGATCCTACGAGCAGTACTTC; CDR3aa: CASLDNGDGSYEQYF
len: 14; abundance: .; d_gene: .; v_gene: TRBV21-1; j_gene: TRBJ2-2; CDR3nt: TGTGCCAGCAGCAAAGGTTCTCACACCGGGGAGCTGTTTTTT; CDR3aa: CASSKGSHTGELFF
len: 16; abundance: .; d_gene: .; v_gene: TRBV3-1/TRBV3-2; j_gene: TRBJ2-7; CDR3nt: TGTGCCAGCAGCCGCTCCGGGGGTATTGTCCTCCACGAGCAGTACTTC; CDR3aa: CASSRSGGIVLHEQYF
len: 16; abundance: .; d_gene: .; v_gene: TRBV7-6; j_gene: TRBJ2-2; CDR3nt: TGTGCCAGCAGCTTAGACCTAAGCGGGTCGACCGGGGAGCTGTTTTTT; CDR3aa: CASSLDLSGSTGELFF
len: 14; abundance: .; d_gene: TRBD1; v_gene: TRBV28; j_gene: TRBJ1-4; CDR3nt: TGTGCCAGCAGCCGACAGGGGGCCAGGGAAAAACTGTTTTTT; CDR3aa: CASSRQGAREKLFF
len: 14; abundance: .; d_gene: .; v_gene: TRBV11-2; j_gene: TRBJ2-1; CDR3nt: TGTGCCAGCAGCCTAAGCGGGTCCTACAATGAGCAGTTCTTC; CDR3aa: CASSLSGSYNEQFF
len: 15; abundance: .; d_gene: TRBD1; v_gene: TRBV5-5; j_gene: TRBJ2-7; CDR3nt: TGTGCCAGCAGCTTGTTTGGGACAGGGGCCTACGAGCAGTACTTC; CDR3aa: CASSLFGTGAYEQYF
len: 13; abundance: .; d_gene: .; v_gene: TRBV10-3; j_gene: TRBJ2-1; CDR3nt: TGTGCCATCAGTGAGGGTGCAGACAATGAGCAGTTCTTC; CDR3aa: CAISEGADNEQFF
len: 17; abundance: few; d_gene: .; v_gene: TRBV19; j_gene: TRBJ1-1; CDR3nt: TGTGCCAGTAGTATAGGATACAGGGTTGGGATGAACACTGAAGCTTTCTTT; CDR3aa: CASSIGYRVGMNTEAFF
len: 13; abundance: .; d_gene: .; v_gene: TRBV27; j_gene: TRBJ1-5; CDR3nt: TGTGCCAGCAGTTTTGGTTCTAGTCAGCCCCAGCATTTT; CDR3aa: CASSFGSSQPQHF
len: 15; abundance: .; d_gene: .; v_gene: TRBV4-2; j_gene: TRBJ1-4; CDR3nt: TGTGCCAGCAGCCAAGTGGCCAGGGACGCTGAAAAACTGTTTTTT; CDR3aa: CASSQVARDAEKLFF
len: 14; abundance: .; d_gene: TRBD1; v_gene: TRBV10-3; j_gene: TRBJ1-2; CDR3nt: TGTGCCATCAGTGGGACCGGACAGGGTGGTGGCTACACCTTC; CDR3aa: CAISGTGQGGGYTF
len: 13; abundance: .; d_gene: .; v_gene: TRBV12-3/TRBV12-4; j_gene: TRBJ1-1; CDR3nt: TGTGCCAGCAGTTCCACAGATAACACTGAAGCTTTCTTT; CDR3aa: CASSSTDNTEAFF
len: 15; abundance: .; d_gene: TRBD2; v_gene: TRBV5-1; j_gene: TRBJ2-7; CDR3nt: TGCGCCAGCAAGTCCGGACTAGCGGGAGCCTACGAGCAGTACTTC; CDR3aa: CASKSGLAGAYEQYF
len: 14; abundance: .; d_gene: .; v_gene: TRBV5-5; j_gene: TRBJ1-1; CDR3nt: TGTGCCAGCAACAGACGGTTCATGAACACTGAAGCTTTCTTT; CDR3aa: CASNRRFMNTEAFF
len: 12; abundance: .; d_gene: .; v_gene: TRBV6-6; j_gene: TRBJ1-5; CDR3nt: TGTGCCAGCAGTTCAGGAGGGCAGCCCCAGCATTTT; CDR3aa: CASSSGGQPQHF
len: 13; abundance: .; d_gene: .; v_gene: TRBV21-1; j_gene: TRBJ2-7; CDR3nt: TGTGCCAGCAGTGGACAGCGCACCTACGAGCAGTACTTC; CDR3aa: CASSGQRTYEQYF
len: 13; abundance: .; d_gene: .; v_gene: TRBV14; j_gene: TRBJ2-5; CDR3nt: TGTGCCAGCAGCCAAGGTCGACAAGAGACCCAGTACTTC; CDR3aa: CASSQGRQETQYF
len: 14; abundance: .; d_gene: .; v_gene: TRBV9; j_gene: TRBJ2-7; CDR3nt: TGTGCCAGCAGCGTAGACCAGGGAAACTACGAGCAGTACTTC; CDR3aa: CASSVDQGNYEQYF
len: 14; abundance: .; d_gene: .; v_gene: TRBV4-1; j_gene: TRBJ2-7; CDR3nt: TGCGCCAGCAGCCAAGATCTGGGGAGGCCCGCGGAGTACTTC; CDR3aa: CASSQDLGRPAEYF
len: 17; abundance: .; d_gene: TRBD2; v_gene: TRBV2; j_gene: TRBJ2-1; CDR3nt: TGTGCCAGCAAATCAATAGCGGGAGCGGTTTGGTACAATGAGCAGTTCTTC; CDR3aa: CASKSIAGAVWYNEQFF
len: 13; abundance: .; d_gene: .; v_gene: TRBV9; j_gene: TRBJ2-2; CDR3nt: TGTGCCAGTCACAGGGATGACACCGGGGAGCTGTTTTTT; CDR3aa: CASHRDDTGELFF
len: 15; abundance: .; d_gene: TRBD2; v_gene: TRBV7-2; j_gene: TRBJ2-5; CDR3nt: TGTGCCAGCAGCTTAGAACCGGGACTAGGGGGTACCCAGTACTTC; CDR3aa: CASSLEPGLGGTQYF